What follows are 15 T cell receptor beta chains derived from one specimen sequenced in a study of glioma-infiltrating T cells. TCR alpha and beta CDR3 regions were amplified from RNA using iRepertoire nested multiplex PCR. TCRdb re-analysed the multiplex PCR reads in MiXCR, keeping a single row per CDR3 protein. The sample lists some 160,000 distinct CDR3 sequences; about 46% were seen once. Sample: glioma tissue, nonneoplastic brain tissue, or PBMCs (not recorded which). Receptors originate from a human donor with low-grade glioma or glioblastoma, undergoing nonglioma brain surgery, or in good health (not recorded which).

Points on this clonotype: A read error may account for a junction end that differs from germline. The chain carries TRBV29-1 and TRBJ2-3; D might be TRBD1 (6 bases). The CDR3 has 11 residues. Germline loops: CDR1 SQVTM, CDR2 ANQGSEA. This CDR3 reads CSVGDTYTQYF. CDR3 DNA sequence: TGCAGCGTTGGGGACACATATACGCAGTATTTT.

Note on this clonotype: This may be a read error, as it is one base from a much larger clone. The J gene is TRBJ2-1, the V gene TRBV20-1; tentatively, D is TRBD2 (5 bases). The end of the DNA aligns better with TRBJ2-7, so the J call may be wrong. This CDR3 is 14 amino acids long. In germline, CDR1 is DFQATT, CDR2 SNEGSKA (reference sequence). The CDR3 region has the DNA TGCAGTGCTAGAGGGGCTAGCTGGGCCTACGAGCAGTACTTC. Its protein product is CSARGASWAYEQYF.

This clonotype was seen a handful of times. A much larger clone differs from this one at a single base, so this may be a read error. The chain has TRBV27 and TRBJ1-3; 9 bases are a match to TRBD1. Germline V gene lookup returns CDR1 MNHEY and CDR2 SMNVEV (reference sequence). This CDR3 is 15 amino acids long. After removal of 5 bases from V and 2 bases from J, the junction contained 4 bases not matched to a gene. Here the CDR3 DNA reads TGTGCCAGCAGTGAGAGACAGGGGGCTGGAAACACCATATATTTT. It specifies CASSERQGAGNTIYF.

Points on this clonotype: A read error is possible here, since a much larger clone lies one base away. CDR3 sequence: CASRDLRGGYEQYF. For the CDR3, the DNA is TGTGCCAGTAGGGACCTTAGAGGGGGATACGAGCAGTACTTC. This chain links TRBV19 with TRBJ2-7; a weak D match, TRBD1 (6 bases). The germline V and J ends were trimmed by 6 bases and 4 bases, with 16 bases remaining between them. The CDR3 loop spans 14 amino acids. The V gene's germline CDR1 is LNHDA and CDR2 SQIVND (reference sequence).

With regard to this clonotype: A single base separates this from a much larger clone, so it may be a read error. This chain connects TRBV7-2 to TRBJ2-1, with 8 bases aligning to TRBD2. Germline V gene sequence: CDR1 SGHTA, CDR2 FQGNSA. V was clipped by 5 bases and J by 7 bases; unmatched bases: 19. The CDR3 is 18 residues long. This chain's CDR3 is CASSQRHQSGGQGNEQFF. CDR3 nucleotides: TGTGCCAGCAGCCAAAGGCACCAATCGGGGGGGCAAGGGAATGAGCAGTTCTTC.

Regarding this clonotype: Its ends do not fully match the called genes, so a read error is possible. The V gene is TRBV20-1, the J gene TRBJ2-3; TRBD2 agrees at 8 bases. Germline CDR1 reads DFQATT; CDR2 reads SNEGSKA (reference sequence). This CDR3 has 16 amino acids. The CDR3 here is CSADRRLARRTDTQYF. DNA of the CDR3: TGCAGTGCCGACCGTCGACTAGCGAGAAGAACAGATACACAGTATTTT.

A few counts support this clonotype. V gene TRBV7-2 combines with J gene TRBJ1-6; D remains unclear. Germline-derived CDR1 and CDR2 are SGHTA and FQGNSA. This CDR3 is 13 amino acids long. The V and J ends lost 6 bases and 0 bases respectively, with 3 bases between them. The CDR3 here is CASRGSYNSPLHF. The CDR3 DNA sequence: TGTGCCAGCAGGGGCTCCTATAATTCACCCCTCCACTTT. Together with reference TRBV7-2 and TRBJ1-6, the CDR3 gives the full variable domain: GAGVSQSPSNKVTEKGKDVELRCDPISGHTALYWYRQSLGQGLEFLIYFQGNSAPDKSGLPSDRFSAERTGGSVSTLTIQRTQQEDSAVYLCASRGSYNSPLHFGNGTRLTVT.

This clonotype appeared once. The junction departs from germline at one end; a sequencing error may be responsible. V gene TRBV11-2 combines with J gene TRBJ2-7; possibly TRBD1 or TRBD2 for D (5 bases each). This CDR3 is built from 13 residues. Germline V gene lookup returns CDR1 SGHAT and CDR2 FQNNGV. CDR3 sequence: CASRRLGVYGQYF. The DNA for the CDR3 is TGTGCCAGCAGGCGTTTGGGGGTCTACGGGCAGTACTTC.

This clonotype occurred once. It may be a read error: a sequence one base away is much more abundant. This chain connects TRBV15 to TRBJ2-5, with D possibly matching TRBD1 (6 bases). Germline CDR1 reads LNHNV; CDR2 reads YYDKDF (reference sequence). The CDR3 runs 15 residues. CDR3: CATSTDRTVPEAQYF. CDR3 nucleotide sequence: TGTGCCACCAGCACTGACAGGACAGTTCCAGAGGCCCAGTACTTC.

The genes are TRBV3-1 and TRBJ2-1; D may be TRBD2 (5 bases). Germline V gene sequence: CDR1 LGHDT, CDR2 YNNKEL (reference sequence). The V and J ends lost 7 bases and 8 bases respectively, with 12 bases between them. The CDR3 has 12 amino acids. The CDR3 DNA sequence: TGTGCCAGCATCATCAGCGGTTATGAGCAGTTCTTC. Its protein product is CASIISGYEQFF.

Of note for this clonotype: This could be a read error, since a much larger clone is one nucleotide away. This sequence joins TRBV10-3 and TRBJ1-1; D is uncertain. Trimming stripped 0 bases from V and 7 bases from J, with 9 bases between. The V gene's germline CDR1 is ENHRY and CDR2 SYGVKD. The CDR3 has 13 residues. Here the CDR3 DNA reads TGTGCCATCAGTGAGTCGAGAAGAAGTGAAGCTTTCTTT. Protein product: CAISESRRSEAFF.

To note about this clonotype: This may come from a read error, since a much larger clone is one base off. The chain carries TRBV20-1 and TRBJ2-7; 8 bases fit TRBD2. V was clipped by 7 bases and J by 4 bases; unmatched bases: 15. The length of the CDR3 is 15 residues. The germline V gene has CDR1 DFQATT and CDR2 SNEGSKA (reference sequence). The CDR3 DNA reads as TGCAGTGATGCGGGTCTAGCGGGCTTCCATTACGAGCAGTACTTC. This translates into CSDAGLAGFHYEQYF.

Notes on this clonotype: A much larger clone is a single base away; this may be a read error. J is TRBJ2-7 and V is TRBV15; TRBD2 matches at 7 bases. Per germline, CDR1 LNHNV and CDR2 YYDKDF (reference sequence). V lost 1 base and J lost 0; bases outside the gene matches: 9. This CDR3 comprises 17 residues. The CDR3 sequence is CATSRGGGSSGSYEQYF. For the CDR3, the DNA is TGTGCCACCAGCAGAGGGGGCGGGTCTAGCGGCTCCTACGAGCAGTACTTC. Together with reference TRBV15 and TRBJ2-7, the CDR3 gives the full variable domain: DAMVIQNPRYQVTQFGKPVTLSCSQTLNHNVMYWYQQKSSQAPKLLFHYYDKDFNNEADTPDNFQSRRPNTSFCFLDIRSPGLGDTAMYLCATSRGGGSSGSYEQYFGPGTRLTVT.

Comments on this clonotype: This may stem from a read error, because a much larger clone lies one nucleotide away. CDR3 residues: CARSSGQDEKLFF. The CDR3 region has the DNA TGTGCCAGAAGCTCGGGACAGGATGAAAAACTGTTTTTT. V and J are TRBV7-2 and TRBJ1-4; 8 bases map to TRBD1. Germline CDR1 reads SGHTA; CDR2 reads FQGNSA. This CDR3 spans 13 amino acids.

This clonotype was counted ten times or more. This chain joins TRBV20-1 and TRBJ2-1; D remains unclear. Germline V gene data show CDR1 as DFQATT and CDR2 as SNEGSKA (reference sequence). V lost 2 bases to trimming and J lost 8 bases, with 13 bases between them. The CDR3 has 13 amino acids. The CDR3 sequence is CSARSAFRDEQFF. The CDR3 DNA is TGCAGTGCTAGATCAGCGTTTCGGGATGAGCAGTTCTTC.